This is a list of T cell receptor beta chains from one sample in a study of cytomegalovirus exposure and HLA in healthy donors. Sequenced by immunoSEQ multiplex PCR; TCRdb stores in-frame clones only, minus some. Of approximately 190,000 clones in the sample, around 78% are singletons; the top ten hold 13% to 15%. The material sequenced was PBMCs. The origin of the receptors is a woman aged 25 to 45 in good health and CMV-seropositive. CDR3s include the opening cysteine and the closing phenylalanine or tryptophan. The D gene is left open where the match is weak. Rows give clone size only sometimes, using once, few, many, or a class for an expanded clone.

j_call,clone_size,d_call,v_call,cdr3_nt,cdr3_aa
TRBJ2-3,once,TRBD1,TRBV5-1,TGCGCCAGCAGCTCGGGGACAGGGGGTTGGGGATTTGAGACAGATACGCAGTATTTT,CASSSGTGGWGFETDTQYF
TRBJ2-7,.,.,TRBV10-2,TGCGCCAGCTCGGGGGACAGCAAATACGAGCAGTACTTC,CASSGDSKYEQYF
TRBJ1-5,few,TRBD1,TRBV10-3,TGTGCCATCAGCTCCGGGACAGGGGATAATCAGCCCCAGCATTTT,CAISSGTGDNQPQHF
TRBJ2-7,.,.,TRBV9,TGTGCCAGCAGCGTAGACATATCAGGCGAGCAGTACTTC,CASSVDISGEQYF
TRBJ2-1,.,.,TRBV6-5,TGTGCCAGCAGCCGGGACACTCGGGACAATGAGCAGTTCTTC,CASSRDTRDNEQFF
TRBJ1-5,.,TRBD1,TRBV27,TGTGCCAGCAGGAGTGGGACAGGGAGGTATAGCAATCAGCCCCAGCATTTT,CASRSGTGRYSNQPQHF
TRBJ1-6,.,TRBD1,TRBV30,TGTGCCTGGAGTGCAGGGGGTAATAATTCACCCCTCCACTTT,CAWSAGGNNSPLHF
TRBJ2-7,.,TRBD2,TRBV10-1,TGCGCCAGCCGTAAGAAAATCACTAGCGGGAAGGCGCCTTTGGGCTTC,CASRKKITSGKAPLGF
TRBJ1-6,.,.,TRBV6-5,TGTGCCAGCAGCTTACAGGATACCTATAATTCACCCCTCCACTTT,CASSLQDTYNSPLHF
TRBJ1-5,.,TRBD1,TRBV15,TGTGCCACCAGCAGAAGACAGGGGGCTCAGCCCCAGCATTTT,CATSRRQGAQPQHF
TRBJ1-4,.,.,TRBV25-1,TGTGCCAGCAGTGAATGGGAGGGGGAAAAACTGTTTTTT,CASSEWEGEKLFF
TRBJ2-6,.,.,TRBV5-4,TGTGCCAGCAGCTTCGACGGGAGCTCTGGGGCCAACGTCCTGACTTTC,CASSFDGSSGANVLTF
TRBJ2-5,.,.,TRBV2,TGTGCCAGCAGTGTAACAAAGCAGTACTTC,CASSVTKQYF
TRBJ1-1,.,TRBD1,TRBV5-1,TGCGCCAGCAGCTTGGAGGGGGCGCTTGAAGCTTTCTTT,CASSLEGALEAFF
TRBJ2-7,.,TRBD1,TRBV5-1,TGCGCCAGCAGCCAGGACAGGGGTACCTACGAGCAGTACTTC,CASSQDRGTYEQYF
TRBJ2-5,once,.,TRBV4-1,TGCGCCAGCAGCCAAGATGACCTAGCTCAAGAGACCCAGTACTTC,CASSQDDLAQETQYF
TRBJ1-4,.,.,TRBV28,TGTGCCAGCAGTTTTAGTGGCGGGACGGCTAATGAAAAACTGTTTTTT,CASSFSGGTANEKLFF
TRBJ1-4,.,.,TRBV28,TGTGCCAGCAGTCCCCGAGGGCTCGGTGAAAAACTGTTTTTT,CASSPRGLGEKLFF
TRBJ2-1,.,TRBD2,TRBV10-3,TGTGCCTCGGGAGCGGGGGGGCTTAGGCACTACAATGAGCAGTTCTTC,CASGAGGLRHYNEQFF
TRBJ2-1,.,.,TRBV9,TGTGCCAGCAGCCCAACCAGGGAGGATGAGCAGTTCTTC,CASSPTREDEQFF
TRBJ2-7,.,.,TRBV11-2,TGTGCCAGCAGCTTAGAGTTAGCCGGGGACGAGCAGTACTTC,CASSLELAGDEQYF
TRBJ1-5,few,.,TRBV6-1,TGTGCCAGCAGTGAAAAGGGGAATCAGCCCCAGCATTTT,CASSEKGNQPQHF
TRBJ2-7,few,TRBD2,TRBV28,TGTGCCAGCGAAGGGACTAGCGGGAGGGCTCCCTACGAGCAGTACTTC,CASEGTSGRAPYEQYF